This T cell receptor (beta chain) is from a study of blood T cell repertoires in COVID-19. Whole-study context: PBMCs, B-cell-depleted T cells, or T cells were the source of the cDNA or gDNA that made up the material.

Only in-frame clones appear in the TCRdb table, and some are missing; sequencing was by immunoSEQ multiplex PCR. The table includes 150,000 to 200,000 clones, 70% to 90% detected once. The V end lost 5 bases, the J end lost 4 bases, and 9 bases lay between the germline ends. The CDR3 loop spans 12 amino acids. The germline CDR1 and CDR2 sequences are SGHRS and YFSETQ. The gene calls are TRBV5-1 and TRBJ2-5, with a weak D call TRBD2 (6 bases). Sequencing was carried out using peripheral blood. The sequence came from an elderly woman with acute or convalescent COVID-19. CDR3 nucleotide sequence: TGCGCCAGCAGTGTGGGAGGAGAGACCCAGTACTTC. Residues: CASSVGGETQYF.